This is a list of T cell receptor beta chains from one sample in a study of blood T cells in healthy people across ages. MiXCR, applied by TCRdb to the 5' RACE reads, yields one record per CDR3 protein. The sample gives some 850,000 distinct CDR3 sequences, roughly 25% of which show up once; 3% is in the top ten. A further study also used this sample, focusing on T cells of mothers and their children.

Sample: blood. The origin of the receptors is a boy under 18 in good health. Both conserved end residues are part of each CDR3. D genes are given only for firm matches. Size tells how often a clone was seen (once, few, many) or the class of an expanded clone, and some rows leave it out.

TRBV6-1	TRBJ2-7	few	TRBD2	16	CASSERKASGTYEQYF	TGTGCCAGCAGTGAACGTAAGGCTAGCGGTACCTACGAGCAGTACTTC
TRBV12-3/TRBV12-4	TRBJ1-1	-	-	15	CASSSPGARNTEAFF	TGTGCCAGCAGTTCACCAGGGGCGCGGAACACTGAAGCTTTCTTT
TRBV28	TRBJ2-5	-	TRBD1	15	CASSSLGQIQETQYF	TGTGCCAGCAGTTCTCTGGGACAGATACAAGAGACCCAGTACTTC
TRBV10-1	TRBJ2-5	-	-	15	CASSSGQAKQETQYF	TGCGCCAGCAGTTCAGGTCAGGCGAAACAAGAGACCCAGTACTTC
TRBV7-6	TRBJ2-1	few	TRBD2	15	CASRRAGGPENEQFF	TGTGCCAGCAGACGAGCGGGGGGCCCTGAAAATGAGCAGTTCTTC
TRBV4-1	TRBJ2-7	-	-	13	CASSQVPTYEQYF	TGCGCCAGCAGCCAAGTTCCGACGTACGAGCAGTACTTC
TRBV5-5	TRBJ2-3	few	-	14	CASSLSGSTNTQYF	TGTGCCAGCAGCTTGTCCGGAAGCACAAATACGCAGTATTTT
TRBV2	TRBJ1-4	many	TRBD1	16	CASTGLSGGLYEKLFF	TGTGCCAGCACTGGACTGTCAGGGGGCCTATATGAAAAACTGTTTTTT
TRBV7-2	TRBJ1-1	-	-	10	CASSYHGAFF	TGTGCCAGCAGCTATCATGGAGCTTTCTTT
TRBV28	TRBJ2-5	-	TRBD1	14	CASTATGLGETQYF	TGTGCCAGCACCGCGACAGGGTTGGGGGAGACCCAGTACTTC
TRBV5-4	TRBJ1-4	few	-	14	CASSLGGSSEKLFF	TGTGCCAGCAGCTTGGGAGGATCCTCCGAAAAACTGTTTTTT
TRBV7-9	TRBJ2-3	few	TRBD2	13	CASRAGGPDTQYF	TGTGCCAGCAGAGCGGGGGGGCCGGATACGCAGTATTTT
TRBV6-5	TRBJ2-1	few	TRBD2	16	CASSYQPTAGDNEQFF	TGTGCCAGCAGTTACCAACCGACAGCGGGGGACAATGAGCAGTTCTTC
TRBV10-2	TRBJ2-5	-	-	12	CASSQPEETQYF	TGCGCCAGCAGTCAACCTGAAGAGACCCAGTACTTC
TRBV12-3/TRBV12-4	TRBJ1-5	few	TRBD1	15	CASSLGQGINQPQHF	TGTGCCAGCAGTCTAGGACAGGGCATCAATCAGCCCCAGCATTTT
TRBV7-9	TRBJ1-2	-	-	15	CASSSGGRGPYGYTF	TGTGCCAGCAGCTCCGGGGGGAGGGGTCCCTATGGCTACACCTTC
TRBV5-1	TRBJ1-1	-	-	15	CASSFWTDPNTEAFF	TGCGCCAGCAGCTTCTGGACAGATCCGAACACTGAAGCTTTCTTT
TRBV6-2/TRBV6-3	TRBJ2-4	-	-	12	CASSQHFALQYF	TGTGCCAGCAGTCAACATTTCGCCCTTCAGTACTTC
TRBV12-3/TRBV12-4	TRBJ2-5	-	TRBD2	14	CASSFRLAEETQYF	TGTGCCAGCAGTTTTCGTCTAGCGGAAGAGACCCAGTACTTC
TRBV15	TRBJ2-7	few	-	13	CATSTTGNGEQYF	TGTGCCACCAGCACTACGGGGAATGGCGAGCAGTACTTC
TRBV28	TRBJ2-1	-	-	15	CASKGSDISYNEQFF	TGTGCCAGCAAAGGCTCGGACATCTCCTACAATGAGCAGTTCTTC
TRBV7-9	TRBJ2-7	few	-	15	CASSLSDGGWDEQYF	TGTGCCAGCAGCTTGAGCGATGGAGGCTGGGACGAGCAGTACTTC
TRBV5-1	TRBJ1-3	few	-	15	CASSGDGRFGNTIYF	TGCGCCAGCAGCGGTGACGGCCGATTTGGAAACACCATATATTTT
TRBV7-2	TRBJ1-4	-	TRBD1	15	CASSHAGTGNEKLFF	TGTGCCAGCAGCCACGCCGGGACAGGGAATGAAAAACTGTTTTTT
TRBV3-1	TRBJ2-3	-	-	12	CASSQEPNTQYF	TGTGCCAGCAGCCAAGAGCCTAATACGCAGTATTTT
TRBV6-5	TRBJ1-2	-	-	14	CASSYPGAGYGYTF	TGTGCCAGCAGTTACCCAGGGGCTGGCTATGGCTACACCTTC
TRBV7-9	TRBJ2-5	-	TRBD2	11	CASSLGLAEYF	TGTGCCAGCAGCCTCGGACTAGCGGAGTACTTC
TRBV6-6	TRBJ2-7	few	-	15	CASRNPPRSSYEQYF	TGTGCCAGCAGGAATCCACCCAGGAGCTCCTACGAGCAGTACTTC
TRBV15	TRBJ2-7	-	-	9	CATSNEQYF	TGTGCCACCAGTAACGAGCAGTACTTC
TRBV4-2	TRBJ2-6	few	TRBD1	13	CASGSGTDSVLTF	TGTGCCAGCGGCTCCGGGACAGACAGCGTCCTGACTTTC
TRBV5-1	TRBJ2-3	-	TRBD2	17	CASSALISGGYTDTQYF	TGCGCCAGCAGCGCCCTAATTAGCGGGGGTTACACAGATACGCAGTATTTT
TRBV9	TRBJ2-1	-	TRBD2	16	CASSVSRSGGDNEQFF	TGTGCCAGCAGCGTCTCCAGAAGCGGGGGGGACAATGAGCAGTTCTTC
TRBV30	TRBJ2-3	few	-	14	CAWSRQGVTDTQYF	TGTGCCTGGAGTAGGCAGGGTGTCACAGATACGCAGTATTTT
TRBV5-1	TRBJ1-4	-	-	16	CASSRGTPDRNEKLFF	TGCGCCAGCAGCCGAGGGACGCCGGACCGGAATGAAAAACTGTTTTTT
TRBV27	TRBJ1-2	-	-	14	CASSLGGVAYGYTF	TGTGCCAGCAGTTTAGGAGGGGTCGCCTATGGCTACACCTTC
TRBV20-1	TRBJ2-5	-	TRBD2	14	CSAIAGVAQETQYF	TGCAGTGCCATAGCGGGGGTCGCCCAAGAGACCCAGTACTTC
TRBV5-1	TRBJ2-1	-	TRBD2	18	CASSPNDLSGGQYNEQFF	TGCGCCAGCAGCCCTAATGACTTGAGCGGGGGCCAATACAATGAGCAGTTCTTC
TRBV20-1	TRBJ2-5	few	TRBD2	15	CSAPPGGGKQETQYF	TGCAGTGCCCCTCCGGGGGGGGGTAAACAAGAGACCCAGTACTTC
TRBV2	TRBJ2-2	-	-	14	CASSEEQLTGELFF	TGTGCCAGCAGTGAAGAACAACTCACCGGGGAGCTGTTTTTT
TRBV5-1	TRBJ2-5	few	-	16	CASRRRGPISQETQYF	TGCGCCAGCAGAAGGAGGGGCCCCATATCCCAAGAGACCCAGTACTTC
TRBV12-3/TRBV12-4	TRBJ1-2	few	-	13	CASRGTGTPGYTF	TGTGCCAGCAGGGGCACAGGGACCCCTGGCTACACCTTC
TRBV7-3	TRBJ1-1	few	TRBD1	13	CASSLGQGGEAFF	TGTGCCAGCAGCCTGGGACAGGGGGGAGAAGCTTTCTTT
TRBV12-3/TRBV12-4	TRBJ2-7	many	-	12	CASSLYGDEQYF	TGTGCCAGCAGCCTCTACGGGGACGAGCAGTACTTC
TRBV6-1	TRBJ1-5	-	-	18	CASSRHPDRVNSNQPQHF	TGTGCCAGCAGTCGACACCCGGACCGAGTCAATAGCAATCAGCCCCAGCATTTT